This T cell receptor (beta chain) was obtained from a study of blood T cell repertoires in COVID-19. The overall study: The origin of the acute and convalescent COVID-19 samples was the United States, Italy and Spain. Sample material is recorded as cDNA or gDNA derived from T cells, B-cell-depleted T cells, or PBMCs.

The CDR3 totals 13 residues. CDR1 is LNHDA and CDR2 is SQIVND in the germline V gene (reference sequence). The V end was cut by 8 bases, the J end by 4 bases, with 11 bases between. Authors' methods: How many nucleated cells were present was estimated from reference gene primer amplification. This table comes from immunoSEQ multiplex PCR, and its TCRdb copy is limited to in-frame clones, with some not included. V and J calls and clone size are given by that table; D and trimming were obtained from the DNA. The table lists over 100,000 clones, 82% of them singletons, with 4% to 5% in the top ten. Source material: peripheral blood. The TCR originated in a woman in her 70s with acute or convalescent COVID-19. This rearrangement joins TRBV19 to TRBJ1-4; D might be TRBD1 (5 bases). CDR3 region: CASCRQNNEKLFF. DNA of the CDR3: TGTGCCAGTTGCCGACAGAATAATGAAAAACTGTTTTTT.